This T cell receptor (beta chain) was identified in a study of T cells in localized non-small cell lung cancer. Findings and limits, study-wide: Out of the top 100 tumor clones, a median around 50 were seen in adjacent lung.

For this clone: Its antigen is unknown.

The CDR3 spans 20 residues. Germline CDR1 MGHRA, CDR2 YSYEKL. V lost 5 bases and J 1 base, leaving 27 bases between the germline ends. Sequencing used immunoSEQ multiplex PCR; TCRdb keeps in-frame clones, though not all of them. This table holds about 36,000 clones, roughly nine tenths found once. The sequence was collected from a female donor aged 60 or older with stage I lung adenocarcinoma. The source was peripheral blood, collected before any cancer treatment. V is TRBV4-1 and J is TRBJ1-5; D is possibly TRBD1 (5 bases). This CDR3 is CASSSWPRTGARDSNQPQHF. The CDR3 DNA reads TGCGCCAGCAGCTCCTGGCCCCGGACGGGAGCGAGGGACAGCAATCAGCCCCAGCATTTT.